Below are 22 T cell receptor beta chains sequenced from a single sample in a study of early T cells in non-severe SARS-CoV-2 infection. MiXCR, applied by TCRdb to the 5' RACE reads, yields one record per CDR3 protein. The repertoire holds around 100,000 distinct CDR3 sequences, with around 12% as singletons. Sequenced: whole blood. Source of these receptors: an adult who was a healthcare worker with PCR-confirmed SARS-CoV-2 infection or an uninfected control (not recorded which).

The rearrangement joins TRBV12-3 or TRBV12-4 to TRBJ1-2; D is uncertain. V was trimmed by 6 bases and J by 3 bases, leaving 11 bases between them. The CDR3 covers 13 residues. The CDR3 sequence: CASSEGRYYGYTF. The CDR3 coding sequence is TGTGCCAGCAGCGAAGGCCGATACTATGGCTACACCTTC.

The rearrangement links TRBV9 to TRBJ2-2; D is perhaps TRBD1 (6 bases). The V and J ends lost 4 bases and 3 bases respectively, with 10 bases between them. The length of the CDR3 is 14 residues. Germline CDR1 and CDR2: SGDLS and YYNGEE. Here the CDR3 DNA reads TGTGCCAGCAGCACGGGACACGACACCGGGGAGCTGTTTTTT. This codes for CASSTGHDTGELFF.

This clonotype was recorded at least ten times. The rearrangement joins TRBV25-1 to TRBJ2-7, with no clear D. Per germline, CDR1 MGHDK and CDR2 SYGVNS. The CDR3 consists of 13 residues. Trimming took off 6 bases at V and 0 bases at J, with 9 bases between the two ends. Written as DNA, the CDR3 is TGTGCCAGCAGCGTACAGAGCTCCTACGAGCAGTACTTC. It specifies CASSVQSSYEQYF.

The V and J genes are TRBV4-3 and TRBJ2-1, with D perhaps matching TRBD1 (5 bases). Trimming cost V 0 bases and J 1 base, with 13 bases left between them. Germline-derived CDR1 and CDR2 are LGHNA and YSLEER. CDR3 length equals 17 residues. CDR3 amino acids: CASSQDLGPESYNEQFF. CDR3 coding DNA: TGCGCCAGCAGCCAAGATTTGGGGCCCGAGTCCTACAATGAGCAGTTCTTC.

This clonotype showed up just a few times. The chain links TRBV12-3 or TRBV12-4 to TRBJ2-1; perhaps TRBD2 as D (5 bases). This CDR3 spans 16 amino acids. The V end was cut by 1 base, the J end by 10 bases, with 20 bases between. CDR3 coding DNA: TGTGCCAGCAGTTTAGAGTCAGGTCCGGGATATCGGGAGCAGTTCTTC. It specifies CASSLESGPGYREQFF.

The chain employs TRBV7-2 and TRBJ1-1; a weak D match, TRBD1 (6 bases). V shed 5 bases and J shed 4 bases, with 20 bases lying between them. The CDR3 loop spans 16 amino acids. CDR1 is SGHTA and CDR2 is FQGNSA in the germline V gene. For the CDR3, the DNA is TGTGCCAGCAGCCCGTCCCTGACAGGTGGGCTCACTGAAGCTTTCTTT. Translating gives CASSPSLTGGLTEAFF. Looking up the rest from reference TRBV7-2 and TRBJ1-1 gives the full variable domain: GAGVSQSPSNKVTEKGKDVELRCDPISGHTALYWYRQSLGQGLEFLIYFQGNSAPDKSGLPSDRFSAERTGGSVSTLTIQRTQQEDSAVYLCASSPSLTGGLTEAFFGQGTRLTVV.

This clonotype was found many times. The gene calls are TRBV11-2 and TRBJ2-7; 8 bases align to TRBD1. The germline gives CDR1 SGHAT, CDR2 FQNNGV. The trim removed 2 bases at V and 5 bases at J, leaving 8 bases unmatched. This CDR3 has 15 residues. CDR3 loop: CASSLPGQGYDEQYF. DNA for the CDR3: TGTGCCAGCAGCTTACCCGGACAGGGATATGACGAGCAGTACTTC.

This clonotype came up many times. The chain couples TRBV19 to TRBJ1-5; D might be TRBD1 (6 bases). The CDR3 loop spans 14 amino acids. In germline, CDR1 is LNHDA, CDR2 SQIVND (reference sequence). The V end lost 6 bases, the J end lost 2 bases, and 11 bases lay between the germline ends. CDR3 coding DNA: TGTGCCAGTAGCGACCCAGGGGGCAATCAGCCCCAGCATTTT. Encoded protein: CASSDPGGNQPQHF.

This clonotype was picked up a small number of times. The V and J genes are TRBV10-1 and TRBJ1-5; D might be TRBD1 (6 bases). The CDR3 totals 13 residues. Per the germline V gene, CDR1 is WNHNN and CDR2 is SYGVQD (reference sequence). V gave up 0 bases and J gave up 7 bases, with 7 bases separating them. This chain's CDR3 is CASSESGGQPQHF. The CDR3, as DNA: TGCGCCAGCAGTGAGTCAGGGGGGCAGCCCCAGCATTTT.

Of note for this clonotype: Given a much more abundant clone one base away, this may be a read error. The V call is TRBV9, the J call TRBJ2-3; D perhaps matches TRBD1 (6 bases). Germline loops: CDR1 SGDLS, CDR2 YYNGEE. The CDR3 length is 13 residues. The CDR3 sequence is CVSSVEGADTQYF. The CDR3 DNA sequence: TGTGTCAGCAGCGTAGAGGGGGCAGATACGCAGTATTTT.

The J gene is TRBJ2-1, the V gene TRBV6-2 or TRBV6-3, with 9 nucleotides matching TRBD2. This CDR3 is 16 amino acids long. CDR1 and CDR2 (germline): MNHEY, SVGEGT. The ends lost 10 bases at V and 0 bases at J; junction bases unmatched: 10. The CDR3 reads CATCLAGAYSYNEQFF. CDR3 in DNA: TGTGCCACCTGTTTAGCGGGAGCTTACTCCTACAATGAGCAGTTCTTC.

In its sample, this clonotype was seen many times. The V gene is TRBV6-2 or TRBV6-3, the J gene TRBJ2-3; D might be TRBD2 (5 bases). The CDR3 loop spans 15 amino acids. Per germline, CDR1 MNHEY and CDR2 SVGEGT. Deletions cut 7 bases from V and 6 bases from J, with 20 bases between. The CDR3, as DNA: TGTGCCAGCACGAGGGTCGATTGGGTAGCGGATACGCAGTATTTT. Protein product: CASTRVDWVADTQYF.

This rearrangement joins TRBV3-1 to TRBJ2-2; 10 bases line up with TRBD2. V gave up 0 bases and J gave up 6 bases; unmatched junction bases: 7. Germline lookup yields CDR1 LGHDT and CDR2 YNNKEL (reference sequence). The CDR3 has 17 amino acids. The CDR3 here is CASSQDSLAGAAGELFF. CDR3 in DNA: TGTGCCAGCAGCCAAGACTCTCTAGCGGGAGCGGCCGGGGAGCTGTTTTTT.

The table lists this clonotype with a few counts. V usage is TRBV10-3 and J usage is TRBJ2-3; TRBD1 is a possible D gene (6 bases). Germline CDR1 ENHRY, CDR2 SYGVKD. V was clipped by 8 bases and J by 0 bases, with 9 bases between them. The CDR3 extends over 13 amino acids. CDR3 nucleotides: TGTGCCATCGGGCAGGGGAGCACAGATACGCAGTATTTT. It specifies CAIGQGSTDTQYF.

This clonotype was detected only a few times. The gene calls are TRBV4-1 and TRBJ2-3, with unresolved D. The V end was cut by 2 bases, the J end by 1 base, with 16 bases between. CDR3 length: 17 amino acids. CDR1 and CDR2 (germline): MGHRA, YSYEKL. CDR3 in DNA: TGCGCCAGCAGCCAATGGTCGGCTAGTGGGGGCACAGATACGCAGTATTTT. Amino acids: CASSQWSASGGTDTQYF.

This clonotype appeared a few times. The V gene is TRBV20-1, the J gene TRBJ2-1, with TRBD2 matching over 12 bases. V lost 4 bases, J lost 14 bases, and 9 bases stayed unmatched. The V gene's germline CDR1 is DFQATT and CDR2 SNEGSKA (reference sequence). There are 13 residues in the CDR3. The CDR3 sequence is CSATSSGRAEKFF. CDR3 coding DNA: TGCAGTGCTACCTCTAGCGGGAGGGCCGAGAAGTTCTTC.

This clonotype appeared a few times. V is TRBV6-4 and J is TRBJ2-3; the D gene is possibly TRBD1 (6 bases). V dropped 5 bases and J dropped 5 bases, with 20 bases sitting between them. This CDR3 contains 16 residues. From germline, CDR1 is MRHNA and CDR2 SNTAGT. As DNA, the CDR3 is TGTGCCAGCAGTTCTGACCCCAGGGGTTGTGGAGATACGCAGTATTTT. Its protein product is CASSSDPRGCGDTQYF.

This clonotype has just a few counts. The CDR3 loop reads CASRAPQGAGELFF. In DNA form, the CDR3 reads TGTGCCAGCAGGGCCCCGCAGGGCGCCGGGGAGCTGTTTTTT. This chain links TRBV2 with TRBJ2-2; maybe TRBD1 (5 bases). The CDR3 runs 14 residues. With 6 bases removed from V and 6 bases from J, the gap between germline ends came to 14 bases. Germline assignment: CDR1 SNHLY and CDR2 FYNNEI.

This clonotype was seen many times. The V gene is TRBV20-1, the J gene TRBJ2-6; D remains ambiguous. CDR3 length: 14 residues. The germline V gene has CDR1 DFQATT and CDR2 SNEGSKA (reference sequence). V lost 4 bases to trimming and J lost 0 bases, with 7 bases between them. The chain's CDR3 is CSAKLSSGANVLTF. CDR3 nucleotide sequence: TGCAGTGCTAAACTTTCCTCTGGGGCCAACGTCCTGACTTTC.

This clonotype occurred a few times. The gene calls are TRBV7-9 and TRBJ2-7; D might be TRBD2 (5 bases). There are 15 residues in the CDR3. Trimming shortened V by 0 bases and J by 5 bases, and 14 bases separated the two germline ends. CDR1 and CDR2 from the germline V gene are SEHNR and FQNEAQ (reference sequence). CDR3 DNA sequence: TGTGCCAGCAGCTTAGCGCTCGGGATTTCCCACGAGCAGTACTTC. This encodes CASSLALGISHEQYF.

About this clonotype itself: The junction departs from germline at one end; a sequencing error may be responsible. J is TRBJ1-3 and V is TRBV4-1; possibly TRBD1 for D (5 bases). Germline V gives CDR1 MGHRA, CDR2 YSYEKL. The CDR3 length is 17 residues. CDR3 coding DNA: TGCGCCAGCAGCCAAGCTGCGCAGGGAATTGTTGGAAACACCTTATATTTT. Its translation: CASSQAAQGIVGNTLYF.

J is TRBJ2-1 and V is TRBV7-3; 7 bases align to TRBD2. J lost 5 bases, V lost 5 bases, and 9 bases had no gene match. The CDR3 is 15 amino acids. Germline-derived CDR1 and CDR2 are SGHTA and FQGTGA. The CDR3 loop is CASSPGEAGNNEQFF. The CDR3 nucleotides read TGTGCCAGCAGCCCCGGGGAAGCGGGAAACAATGAGCAGTTCTTC.